The T cell receptor beta chain under discussion was sequenced for a study of post-analysis software for immune sequencing data. Findings and limits, study-wide: Comparison with controls showed significantly lower normalized Chao1 diversity in multiple sclerosis patients. Controls had lower frequencies than patients of 4 or 5 TRBV segments, which included TRBV5-6, TRBV5-1 and TRBV20-1. With F measure, samples from one preparation batch clustered together strongly.

Each TCR beta cDNA library carried unique molecular identifiers. T cells numbering about 0.9 to 10 million yielded cDNA molecules that totaled about 500,000. MiXCR, applied by TCRdb to the PCR reads, yields one record per CDR3 protein. Among hundreds of thousands of distinct CDR3 sequences listed, approximately 57% were seen once. CDR1 and CDR2 (germline): SGHTA, FQGNSA. CDR3 length: 12 amino acids. The ends lost 8 bases at V and 10 bases at J; junction bases unmatched: 6. This clonotype was detected a few times. The antigen is undetermined. The sequence derives from a girl aged 5 to 17 with multiple sclerosis. The chain has TRBV7-2 and TRBJ2-1; 9 nucleotides align to TRBD2. The sample was blood. The CDR3, as DNA: TGTGCCAGCGGCGGGGGGGCCGTGGAGCAGTTCTTC. Its protein product is CASGGGAVEQFF.